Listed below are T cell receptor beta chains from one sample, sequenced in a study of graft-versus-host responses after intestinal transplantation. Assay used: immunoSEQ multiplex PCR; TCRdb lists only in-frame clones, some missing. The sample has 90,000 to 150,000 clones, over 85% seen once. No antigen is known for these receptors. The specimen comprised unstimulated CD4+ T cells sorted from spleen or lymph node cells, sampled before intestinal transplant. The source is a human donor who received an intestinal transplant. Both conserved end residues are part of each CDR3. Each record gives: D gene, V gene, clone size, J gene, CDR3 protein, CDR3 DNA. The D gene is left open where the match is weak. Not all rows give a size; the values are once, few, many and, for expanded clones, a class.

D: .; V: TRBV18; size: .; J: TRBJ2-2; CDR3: CASSTNTGELFF; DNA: TGTGCCAGCTCAACAAACACCGGGGAGCTGTTTTTT
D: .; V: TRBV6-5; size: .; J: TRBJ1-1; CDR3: CASSSGVAEAFF; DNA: TGTGCCAGCAGTTCTGGGGTGGCTGAAGCTTTCTTT
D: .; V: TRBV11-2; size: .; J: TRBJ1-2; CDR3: CASSSPGPFGYTF; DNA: TGTGCCAGCAGCTCGCCGGGTCCTTTTGGCTACACCTTC
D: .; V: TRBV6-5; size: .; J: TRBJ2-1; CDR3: CASSLSGRVGNEQFF; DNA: TGTGCCAGCAGTCTCTCGGGCAGGGTAGGTAATGAGCAGTTCTTC
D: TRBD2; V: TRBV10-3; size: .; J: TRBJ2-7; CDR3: CAISYSGTSDEQYF; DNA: TGTGCCATCAGTTACTCCGGGACTAGCGACGAGCAGTACTTC
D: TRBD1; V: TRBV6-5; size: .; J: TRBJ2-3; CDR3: CASSLTGGATGDTQYF; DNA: TGTGCCAGCAGTTTGACAGGGGGCGCAACAGGAGATACGCAGTATTTT
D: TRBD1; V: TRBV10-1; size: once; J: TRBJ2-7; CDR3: CASSDSGAGQGDEQYF; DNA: TGCGCCAGCAGCGACAGCGGGGCCGGACAGGGGGACGAGCAGTACTTC
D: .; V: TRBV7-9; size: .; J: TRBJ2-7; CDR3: CASSPITRVLSPYEQYF; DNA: TGTGCCAGCAGCCCAATTACCCGAGTCCTCAGCCCCTACGAGCAGTACTTC
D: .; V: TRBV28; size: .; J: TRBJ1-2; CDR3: CASWDYGYTF; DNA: TGTGCCAGCTGGGACTATGGCTACACCTTC
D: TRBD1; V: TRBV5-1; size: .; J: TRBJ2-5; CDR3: CASSGTGQGYQETQYF; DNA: TGCGCCAGCAGCGGGACGGGACAGGGGTACCAAGAGACCCAGTACTTC
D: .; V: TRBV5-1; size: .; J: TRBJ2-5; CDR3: CASIPADSGTQYF; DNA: TGCGCCAGCATACCGGCTGACTCAGGGACCCAGTACTTC
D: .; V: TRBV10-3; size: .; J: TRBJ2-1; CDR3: CAISESDKQFF; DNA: TGTGCCATCAGTGAGTCTGATAAGCAGTTCTTC
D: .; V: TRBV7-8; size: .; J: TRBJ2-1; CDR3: CASSSLVPFF; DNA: TGTGCCAGCAGCTCGTTAGTGCCGTTCTTC
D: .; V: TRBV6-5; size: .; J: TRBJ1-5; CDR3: CASRGPNWNQPQHF; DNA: TGTGCCAGCCGGGGCCCGAATTGGAATCAGCCCCAGCATTTT
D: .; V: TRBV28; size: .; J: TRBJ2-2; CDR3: CASSLIRVGNTGELFF; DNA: TGTGCCAGCAGTTTAATCCGGGTAGGGAACACCGGGGAGCTGTTTTTT
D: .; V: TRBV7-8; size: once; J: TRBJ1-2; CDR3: CASSLISYGYTF; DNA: TGTGCCAGCAGCTTAATTAGCTATGGCTACACCTTC
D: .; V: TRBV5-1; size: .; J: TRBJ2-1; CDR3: CASSYRDYNEQFF; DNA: TGCGCCAGCAGCTACCGGGACTACAATGAGCAGTTCTTC
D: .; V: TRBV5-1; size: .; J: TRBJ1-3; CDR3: CASSLVDSGNTIYF; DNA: TGCGCCAGCAGCTTGGTGGACTCTGGAAACACCATATATTTT
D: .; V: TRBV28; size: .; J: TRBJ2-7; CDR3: CASTSLGPSSYEQYF; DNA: TGTGCCAGCACCTCTCTGGGCCCGAGCTCCTACGAGCAGTACTTC
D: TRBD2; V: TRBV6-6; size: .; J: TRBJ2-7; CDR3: CASSPGLAGYEQYF; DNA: TGTGCCAGCAGTCCTGGACTAGCGGGATACGAGCAGTACTTC
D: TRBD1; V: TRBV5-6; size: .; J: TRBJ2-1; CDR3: CASDHRDRGLNEQFF; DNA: TGTGCCAGCGACCACCGGGACAGGGGGCTCAATGAGCAGTTCTTC
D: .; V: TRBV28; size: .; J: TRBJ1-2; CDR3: CASSSQERGYGYTF; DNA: TGTGCCAGCAGTTCCCAGGAAAGAGGGTATGGCTACACCTTC
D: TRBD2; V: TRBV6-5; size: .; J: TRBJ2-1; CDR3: CASKRSGTRYNEQFF; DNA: TGTGCCAGCAAGAGAAGCGGGACCCGATACAATGAGCAGTTCTTC
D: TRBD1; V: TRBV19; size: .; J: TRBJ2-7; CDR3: CATSTGTSYEQYF; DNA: TGTGCCACTTCGACAGGGACATCCTACGAGCAGTACTTC
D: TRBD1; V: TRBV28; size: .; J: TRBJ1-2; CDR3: CASRSYGRGSGYTF; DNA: TGTGCCAGCAGAAGTTATGGCAGGGGGTCTGGCTACACCTTC
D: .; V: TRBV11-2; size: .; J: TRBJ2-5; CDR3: CASSIWGEVMGETQYF; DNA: TGTGCCAGCAGCATTTGGGGAGAAGTCATGGGGGAGACCCAGTACTTC
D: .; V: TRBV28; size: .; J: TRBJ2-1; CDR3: CASCRGGSYNEQFF; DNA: TGTGCCAGCTGCAGGGGCGGTTCCTACAATGAGCAGTTCTTC
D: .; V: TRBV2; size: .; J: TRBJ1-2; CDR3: CASSERPLSTGSNGYTF; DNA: TGTGCCAGCAGTGAAAGGCCCCTTTCGACAGGTTCTAATGGCTACACCTTC
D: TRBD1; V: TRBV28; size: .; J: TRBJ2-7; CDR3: CASRDSYEQYF; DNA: TGTGCCAGTCGGGACAGCTACGAGCAGTACTTC
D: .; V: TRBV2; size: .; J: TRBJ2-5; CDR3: CASSRTGGETQYF; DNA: TGTGCCAGCAGTCGAACAGGTGGGGAGACCCAGTACTTC
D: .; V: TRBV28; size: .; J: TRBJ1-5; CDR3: CASEIGDFNQPQHF; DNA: TGTGCCAGCGAGATAGGGGACTTTAATCAGCCCCAGCATTTT
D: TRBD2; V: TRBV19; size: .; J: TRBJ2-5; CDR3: CASSILAGYETQYF; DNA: TGTGCCAGTAGTATACTAGCGGGATATGAGACCCAGTACTTC
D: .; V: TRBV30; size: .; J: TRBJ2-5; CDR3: CAWSVRGRQYF; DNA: TGTGCCTGGAGTGTACGGGGACGGCAGTACTTC
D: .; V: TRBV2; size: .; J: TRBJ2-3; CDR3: CASTRFSSTDTQYF; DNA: TGTGCCAGCACACGGTTTTCTAGCACAGATACGCAGTATTTT
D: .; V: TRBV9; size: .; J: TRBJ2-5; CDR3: CASSQTPVGGETQYF; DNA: TGTGCCAGCAGCCAGACCCCGGTGGGTGGAGAGACCCAGTACTTC